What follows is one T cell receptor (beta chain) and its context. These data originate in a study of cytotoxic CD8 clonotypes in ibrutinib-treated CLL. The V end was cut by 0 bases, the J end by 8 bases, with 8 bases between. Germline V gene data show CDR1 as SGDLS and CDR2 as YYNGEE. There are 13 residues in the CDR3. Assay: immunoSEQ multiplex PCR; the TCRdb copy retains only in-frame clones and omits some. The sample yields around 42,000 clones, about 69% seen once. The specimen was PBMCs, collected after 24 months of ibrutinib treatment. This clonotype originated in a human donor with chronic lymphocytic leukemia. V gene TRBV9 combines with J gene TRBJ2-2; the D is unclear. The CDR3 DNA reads TGTGCCAGCAGCGTAGTACTGTCTGGGGAGCTGTTTTTT. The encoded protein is CASSVVLSGELFF.